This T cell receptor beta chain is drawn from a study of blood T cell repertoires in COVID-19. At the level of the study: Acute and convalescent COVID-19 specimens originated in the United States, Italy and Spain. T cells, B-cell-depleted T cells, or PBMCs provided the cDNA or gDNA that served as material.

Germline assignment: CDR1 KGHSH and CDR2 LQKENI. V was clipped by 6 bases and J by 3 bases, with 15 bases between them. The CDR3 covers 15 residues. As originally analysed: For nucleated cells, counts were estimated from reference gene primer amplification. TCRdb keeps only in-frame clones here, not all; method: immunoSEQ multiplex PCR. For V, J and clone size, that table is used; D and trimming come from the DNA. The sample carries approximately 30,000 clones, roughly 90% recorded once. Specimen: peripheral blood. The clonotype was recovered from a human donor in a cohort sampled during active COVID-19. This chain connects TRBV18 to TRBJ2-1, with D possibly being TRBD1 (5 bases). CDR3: CASSYQGTGYNEQFF. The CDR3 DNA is TGTGCCAGCTCTTACCAGGGCACAGGCTACAATGAGCAGTTCTTC.